The clone carrying this T cell receptor beta chain was picked up many times. Likely a read error: the CDR3 ends without its conserved phenylalanine or tryptophan. The limits of the CDR3 on the DNA are not certain, so only TCRdb's listed CDR3 is given. These data are taken from a study of tumor-infiltrating lymphocytes in oesophageal squamous cell carcinoma. In TCRdb, the PCR reads were re-called with MiXCR into one record per CDR3 protein. This sample has about 9,600 distinct CDR3 sequences; approximately 59% occur once, and the top ten carry roughly a third. The CDR3 adds up to 17 amino acids, both ends counted. CDR1 and CDR2 (germline): SEHNR, FQNEAQ (reference sequence).

The V and J genes are TRBV7-9 and TRBJ2-7; the table gives TRBD1 as D, unverified against the DNA. This receptor was obtained from a male donor with esophageal squamous cell carcinoma. Sample: esophageal tumor tissue. The CDR3 sequence is CASSLGQGREYGYTFGS.